One and the same sample provided the 21 T cell receptor beta chains below, sequenced in a study of CD8+ T cells in alopecia areata. Regarding treatment: oral pan-JAK inhibitor, 5-10 mg twice daily. Extracted from the samples, RNA was reverse transcribed into cDNA to serve as the sequencing template. Only in-frame clones appear in the TCRdb table, and some are missing; sequencing was by immunoSEQ multiplex PCR. The sample yields 110,000 or so clones, less than 60% seen once. This material consisted of CD4+ T cells sorted from blood, taken at week 24, from a patient treated with tofacitinib. Receptors originate from a human donor with alopecia areata.

The chain is built from TRBV5-1 and TRBJ2-3; TRBD1 matches at 7 bases. The V segment lost 4 bases and the J segment 2 bases; nucleotides outside the gene matches: 4. CDR1 is SGHRS and CDR2 is YFSETQ in the germline V gene. The CDR3 has 14 residues. The CDR3 nucleotides read TGCGCCAGCAGCCTGGGACAGACCACAGATACGCAGTATTTT. Its protein is CASSLGQTTDTQYF.

The chain joins TRBV4-2 to TRBJ2-3, with 8 positions matching TRBD1. Trimming at V came to 4 bases and at J to 14 bases, leaving 11 bases not matched to a gene. CDR1 and CDR2 from the germline V gene are LGHNA and YNFKEQ. CDR3 size: 13 residues. The CDR3 DNA reads TGTGCCAGCAGCCTCGTGGGACAGGAGTTGCCGTATTTT. This translates into CASSLVGQELPYF.

V is TRBV7-6 and J is TRBJ2-1; 10 positions agree with TRBD2. V dropped 5 bases and J dropped 2; count of bases not matched to a gene: 3. The germline CDR1 and CDR2 sequences are SGHVS and FNYEAQ. This CDR3 spans 15 amino acids. CDR3 sequence: CASSLTSGTYNEQFF. Written as DNA, the CDR3 is TGTGCCAGCAGCCTAACTAGCGGGACCTACAATGAGCAGTTCTTC.

The chain recombines TRBV29-1 with TRBJ2-3, with D possibly TRBD2 on 6 matching bases. Germline V CDR1 and CDR2: SQVTM, ANQGSEA. There are 13 residues in the CDR3. The V and J ends lost 2 bases and 4 bases respectively, with 10 bases between them. Here the CDR3 reads CSVEIPGADTQYF. CDR3 nucleotide sequence: TGCAGCGTTGAAATTCCGGGGGCAGATACGCAGTATTTT.

This clone was found a few times. The rearrangement links TRBV25-1 to TRBJ2-2, with no clear D. Trimming took off 6 bases at V and 4 bases at J, with 12 bases between the two ends. The CDR3 runs 14 residues. Per germline, CDR1 MGHDK and CDR2 SYGVNS. CDR3 sequence reads: CASSADPTTGELFF. The CDR3 coding sequence is TGTGCCAGCAGCGCAGATCCCACCACCGGGGAGCTGTTTTTT.

This clone has more than one count but fewer than ten. The chain combines TRBV5-1 with TRBJ1-1; 7 bases match TRBD1. The CDR3 has 15 residues. The V gene end was trimmed by 4 bases and the J gene end by 2 bases; junction bases not matched to a gene: 8. Germline assignment: CDR1 SGHRS and CDR2 YFSETQ. The CDR3 region is CASSLQGGRNTEAFF. The DNA for the CDR3 is TGCGCCAGCAGCCTACAAGGGGGCAGAAACACTGAAGCTTTCTTT.

J is TRBJ2-6 and V is TRBV30; TRBD1 is a possible D gene (5 bases). Trimming stripped 0 bases from V and 3 bases from J, with 9 bases between. The CDR3 contains 15 residues. Germline CDR1 reads GTSNPN; CDR2 reads SVGIG (reference sequence). The CDR3 bases are TGTGCCTGGAGTGTTGTAGGGGTTGGGGCCAACGTCCTGACTTTC. This translates into CAWSVVGVGANVLTF.

This chain connects TRBV6-5 to TRBJ2-3; 8 bases line up with TRBD1. The CDR3 is 15 residues long. Looked up from germline, CDR1 is MNHEY and CDR2 is SVGAGI. Trimming removed 4 bases from V and 0 bases from J; junction bases left unmatched: 3. The CDR3 DNA sequence: TGTGCCAGCAGTTCCCGGACAGGGAGCACAGATACGCAGTATTTT. Translation: CASSSRTGSTDTQYF.

The genes are TRBV7-9 and TRBJ1-1; the D is unclear. Germline V gene lookup returns CDR1 SEHNR and CDR2 FQNEAQ (reference sequence). Between the trimmed V and J ends, which lost 5 bases and 8 bases, there was a span of 12 bases. The CDR3 length is 12 residues. Here the CDR3 reads CASSPGGSEAFF. As DNA, the CDR3 is TGTGCCAGCAGCCCCGGAGGCAGCGAAGCTTTCTTT. The whole variable domain, remainder taken from reference TRBV7-9 and TRBJ1-1, is DTGVSQNPRHKITKRGQNVTFRCDPISEHNRLYWYRQTLGQGPEFLTYFQNEAQLEKSRLLSDRFSAERPKGSFSTLEIQRTEQGDSAMYLCASSPGGSEAFFGQGTRLTVV.

The chain joins TRBV18 to TRBJ1-1; no clear D. CDR3 length equals 14 residues. The V gene lost 1 base and the J gene lost 1 base, with 7 bases spanning the gap. From germline, CDR1 is KGHSH and CDR2 LQKENI. CDR3 in DNA: TGTGCCAGCTCACCACTGGCGCGGAACACTGAAGCTTTCTTT. Translated: CASSPLARNTEAFF.

The chain couples TRBV27 to TRBJ1-1; D is unclear. The V gene lost 6 bases and the J gene lost 4 bases, with 18 bases spanning the gap. CDR1 MNHEY and CDR2 SMNVEV come from the germline V gene (reference sequence). The CDR3 runs 15 residues. The DNA of the CDR3 is TGTGCCAGCAGCTCCCTAGGACGTCGAGGCACTGAAGCTTTCTTT. This sequence encodes CASSSLGRRGTEAFF.

This clone showed up just a few times. This chain joins TRBV7-2 and TRBJ2-7; D not certain. The CDR3 extends over 12 amino acids. V lost 5 bases to trimming and J lost 3 bases, with 8 bases between them. Germline-derived CDR1 and CDR2 are SGHTA and FQGNSA. CDR3 bases: TGTGCCAGCAGCCTAGAGCTCTACGAGCAGTACTTC. This translates into CASSLELYEQYF. Supplemented by reference TRBV7-2 and TRBJ2-7, the full variable domain reads GAGVSQSPSNKVTEKGKDVELRCDPISGHTALYWYRQSLGQGLEFLIYFQGNSAPDKSGLPSDRFSAERTGGSVSTLTIQRTQQEDSAVYLCASSLELYEQYFGPGTRLTVT.

The genes are TRBV4-1 and TRBJ2-6; tentatively, D is TRBD1 or TRBD2 (5 bases each). In germline, CDR1 is MGHRA, CDR2 YSYEKL. The CDR3 length is 20 residues. Trimming pared 4 bases from V and 2 bases from J, leaving 24 bases between. The chain's CDR3 is CASSPKSLGPLYPGANVLTF. DNA for the CDR3: TGCGCCAGCAGCCCGAAGAGTCTGGGACCCCTATACCCTGGGGCCAACGTCCTGACTTTC.

The rearrangement joins TRBV29-1 to TRBJ1-1; 7 nucleotides match TRBD1. The CDR3 covers 13 residues. From germline, CDR1 is SQVTM and CDR2 ANQGSEA. Trimming at V came to 8 bases and at J to 4 bases, leaving 10 bases not matched to a gene. CDR3 coding DNA: TGCAGCTGCCAGGGGGTGTTCGGCACTGAAGCTTTCTTT. This translates into CSCQGVFGTEAFF.

This clone showed up just once. The J gene is TRBJ2-5, the V gene TRBV29-1; the D gene is possibly TRBD1 (5 bases). V lost 5 bases to trimming and J lost 4 bases, with 11 bases between them. The CDR3 spans 12 residues. CDR1 SQVTM and CDR2 ANQGSEA come from the germline V gene. CDR3 residues: CSVTLGVETQYF. CDR3 DNA: TGCAGCGTTACTTTAGGGGTAGAGACCCAGTACTTC.

J is TRBJ2-7 and V is TRBV29-1; a possible D gene is TRBD1 (6 bases). Trimming pared 7 bases from V and 8 bases from J, leaving 12 bases between. Per the germline V gene, CDR1 is SQVTM and CDR2 is ANQGSEA. The CDR3 is 10 amino acids. CDR3 DNA: TGCAGCGCCTTACGGGACAAGCAGTACTTC. It encodes CSALRDKQYF.

This rearrangement joins TRBV27 to TRBJ1-1; 9 bases agree with TRBD1. This CDR3 is built from 17 residues. Per the germline V gene, CDR1 is MNHEY and CDR2 is SMNVEV (reference sequence). V lost 4 bases, J lost 7 bases, and 16 bases stayed unmatched. CDR3 region: CASSSGGVGQGNGEAFF. The DNA for the CDR3 is TGTGCCAGCAGTTCAGGGGGGGTAGGACAGGGGAACGGTGAAGCTTTCTTT.

This clone has a handful of counts. J is TRBJ2-1 and V is TRBV7-9; perhaps TRBD2 as D (6 bases). V was pared by 2 bases and J by 1 base, with 9 bases between. The CDR3 spans 15 residues. Germline V gene sequence: CDR1 SEHNR, CDR2 FQNEAQ (reference sequence). CDR3 bases: TGTGCCAGCAGCTTAATCGGGGGATCCTACAATGAGCAGTTCTTC. Protein product: CASSLIGGSYNEQFF.

J is TRBJ2-2 and V is TRBV2; no definite D call. V shed 7 bases and J shed 1 base, with 13 bases lying between them. Per germline, CDR1 SNHLY and CDR2 FYNNEI. The CDR3 totals 15 residues. CDR3 residues: CASTEFPGNTGELFF. CDR3 nucleotide sequence: TGTGCCAGCACAGAATTTCCAGGGAACACCGGGGAGCTGTTTTTT.

Of note for this clone: This specimen includes other DNA sequences encoding the same CDR3. V gene TRBV4-1 combines with J gene TRBJ1-5, with D perhaps TRBD1 (6 bases). Germline assignment: CDR1 MGHRA and CDR2 YSYEKL. This CDR3 is built from 16 residues. V shed 0 bases and J shed 2 bases, with 11 bases lying between them. CDR3 region: CASSQDGGLGNQPQHF. DNA for the CDR3: TGCGCCAGCAGCCAAGATGGGGGCCTGGGCAATCAGCCCCAGCATTTT.

The J gene is TRBJ1-1, the V gene TRBV6-5; no reliable D call. Germline V gene sequence: CDR1 MNHEY, CDR2 SVGAGI. V dropped 2 bases and J dropped 6 bases, with 13 bases sitting between them. CDR3 size: 14 residues. The CDR3 region has the DNA TGTGCCAGCAGTTACGAGGGTGGCCCATCTGAAGCTTTCTTT. Its translation is CASSYEGGPSEAFF.